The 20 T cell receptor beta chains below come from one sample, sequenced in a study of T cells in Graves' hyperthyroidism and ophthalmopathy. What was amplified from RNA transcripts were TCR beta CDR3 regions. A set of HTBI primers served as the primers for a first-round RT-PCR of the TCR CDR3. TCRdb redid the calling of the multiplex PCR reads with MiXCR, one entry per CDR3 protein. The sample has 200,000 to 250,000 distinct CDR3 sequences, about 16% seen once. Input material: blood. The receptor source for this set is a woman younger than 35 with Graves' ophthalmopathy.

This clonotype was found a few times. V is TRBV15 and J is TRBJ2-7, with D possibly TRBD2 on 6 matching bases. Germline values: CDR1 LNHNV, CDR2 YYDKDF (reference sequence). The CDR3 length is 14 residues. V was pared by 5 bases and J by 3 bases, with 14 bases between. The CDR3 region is CATSARDGYYEQYF. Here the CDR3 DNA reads TGTGCCACCAGCGCGCGGGACGGATACTACGAGCAGTACTTC.

In nucleotides, the CDR3 is TGTGCCAGCAGCCCTCTAGCGGGAGCGGGGGAGCAGTTCTTC. It is translated as CASSPLAGAGEQFF. The chain has TRBV11-1 and TRBJ2-1, with 10 bases aligning to TRBD2. Unmatched junction bases numbered 8, after V lost 5 bases and J lost 10 bases. This CDR3 is 14 amino acids long. Germline CDR1 is SGHAT and CDR2 is FQDESV (reference sequence).

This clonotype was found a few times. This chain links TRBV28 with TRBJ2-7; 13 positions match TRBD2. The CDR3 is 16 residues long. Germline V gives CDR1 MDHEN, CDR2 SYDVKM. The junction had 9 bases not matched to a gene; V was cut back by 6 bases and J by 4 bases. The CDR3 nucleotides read TGTGCCAGCAGCATGACTAGCGGGAGGTTTCCGTACGAGCAGTACTTC. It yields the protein CASSMTSGRFPYEQYF.

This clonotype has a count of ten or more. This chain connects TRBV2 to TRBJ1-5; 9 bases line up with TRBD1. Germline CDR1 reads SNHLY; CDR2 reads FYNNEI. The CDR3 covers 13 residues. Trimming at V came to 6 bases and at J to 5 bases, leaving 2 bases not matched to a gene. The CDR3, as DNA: TGTGCCAGCAGCTGGACAGGGGATCAGCCCCAGCATTTT. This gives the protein CASSWTGDQPQHF.

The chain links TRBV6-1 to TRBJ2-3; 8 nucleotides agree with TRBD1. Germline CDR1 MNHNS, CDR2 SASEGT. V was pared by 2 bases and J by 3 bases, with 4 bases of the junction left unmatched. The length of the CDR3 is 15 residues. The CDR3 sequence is CASSEPGGRTDTQYF. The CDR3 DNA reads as TGTGCCAGCAGTGAACCAGGGGGCCGGACAGATACGCAGTATTTT.

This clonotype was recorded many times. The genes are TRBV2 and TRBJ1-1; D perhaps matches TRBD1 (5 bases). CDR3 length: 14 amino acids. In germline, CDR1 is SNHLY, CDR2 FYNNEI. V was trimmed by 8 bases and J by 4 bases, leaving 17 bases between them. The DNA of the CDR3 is TGTGCCAGCGGGAGCCAGGGTCCAGGCACTGAAGCTTTCTTT. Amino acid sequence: CASGSQGPGTEAFF.

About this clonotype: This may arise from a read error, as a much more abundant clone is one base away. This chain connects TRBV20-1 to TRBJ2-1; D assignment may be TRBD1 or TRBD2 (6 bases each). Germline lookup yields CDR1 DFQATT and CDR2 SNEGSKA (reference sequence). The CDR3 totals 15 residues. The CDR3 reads CTSRETGGIATGQFF. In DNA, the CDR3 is TGCACCTCTAGGGAGACTGGCGGGATTGCGACAGGGCAGTTCTTC.

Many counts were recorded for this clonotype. The CDR3 here is CAWGPYNEQFF. CDR3 bases: TGTGCCTGGGGGCCGTACAATGAGCAGTTCTTC. This rearrangement joins TRBV30 to TRBJ2-1; no firm D call. The CDR3 is 11 residues long. Looked up from germline, CDR1 is GTSNPN and CDR2 is SVGIG (reference sequence). V lost 5 bases to trimming and J lost 4 bases, with 6 bases between them.

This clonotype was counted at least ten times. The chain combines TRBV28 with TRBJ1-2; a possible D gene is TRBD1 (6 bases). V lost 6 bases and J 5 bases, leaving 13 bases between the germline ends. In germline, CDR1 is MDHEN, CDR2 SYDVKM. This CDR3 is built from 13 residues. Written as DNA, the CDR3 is TGTGCCAGCAGACCACAGGGTGCATATGGCTACACCTTC. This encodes CASRPQGAYGYTF.

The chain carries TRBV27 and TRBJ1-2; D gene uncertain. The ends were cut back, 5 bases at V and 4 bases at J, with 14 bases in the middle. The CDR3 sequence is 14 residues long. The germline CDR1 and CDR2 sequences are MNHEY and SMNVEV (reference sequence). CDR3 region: CASSDLSRSYGYTF. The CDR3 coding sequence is TGTGCCAGCAGTGATCTTTCTAGGAGCTATGGCTACACCTTC.

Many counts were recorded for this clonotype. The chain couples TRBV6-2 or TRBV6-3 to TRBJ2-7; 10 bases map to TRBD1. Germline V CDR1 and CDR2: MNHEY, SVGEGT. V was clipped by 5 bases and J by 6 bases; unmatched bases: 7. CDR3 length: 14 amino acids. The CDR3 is CASSPRTGGTEQYF. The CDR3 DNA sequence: TGTGCCAGCAGTCCACGGACAGGGGGAACCGAGCAGTACTTC.

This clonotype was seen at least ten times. In DNA form, the CDR3 reads TGTGCCAGCAGGTTGACCGTGAGGGGTAATGAAAAACTGTTTTTT. This sequence encodes CASRLTVRGNEKLFF. The rearrangement joins TRBV12-3 or TRBV12-4 to TRBJ1-4; perhaps TRBD1 as D (5 bases). V was pared by 6 bases and J by 4 bases, with 15 bases between. The CDR3 is 15 residues long.

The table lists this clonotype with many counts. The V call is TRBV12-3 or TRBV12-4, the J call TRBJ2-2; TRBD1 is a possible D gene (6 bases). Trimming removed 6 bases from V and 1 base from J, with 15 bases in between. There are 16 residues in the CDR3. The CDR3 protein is CASSPGQRRNTGELFF. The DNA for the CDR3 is TGTGCCAGCAGCCCCGGACAGAGGCGGAACACCGGGGAGCTGTTTTTT.

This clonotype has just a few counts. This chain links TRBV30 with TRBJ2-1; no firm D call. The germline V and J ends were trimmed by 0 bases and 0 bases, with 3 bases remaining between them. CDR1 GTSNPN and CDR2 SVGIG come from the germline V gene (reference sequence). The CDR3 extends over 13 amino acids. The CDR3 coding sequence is TGTGCCTGGAGTGTATTCTCCTACAATGAGCAGTTCTTC. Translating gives CAWSVFSYNEQFF. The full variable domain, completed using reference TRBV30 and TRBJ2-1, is SQTIHQWPATLVQPVGSPLSLECTVEGTSNPNLYWYRQAAGRGLQLLFYSVGIGQISSEVPQNLSASRPQDRQFILSSKKLLLSDSGFYLCAWSVFSYNEQFFGPGTRLTVL.

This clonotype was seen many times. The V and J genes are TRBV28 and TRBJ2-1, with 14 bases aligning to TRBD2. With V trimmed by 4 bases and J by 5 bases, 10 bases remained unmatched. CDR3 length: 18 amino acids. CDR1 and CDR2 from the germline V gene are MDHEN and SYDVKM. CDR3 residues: CASSSPTSGGAQDNEQFF. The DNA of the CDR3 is TGTGCCAGCAGTTCCCCGACTAGCGGGGGGGCTCAAGACAATGAGCAGTTCTTC.

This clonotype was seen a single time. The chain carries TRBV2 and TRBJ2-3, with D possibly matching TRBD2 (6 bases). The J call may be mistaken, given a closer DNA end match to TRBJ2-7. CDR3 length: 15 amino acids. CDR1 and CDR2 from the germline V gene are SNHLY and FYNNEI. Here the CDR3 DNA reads TGTGCCAGCAGTGGGGTTGGGGGGTCCACAGATACGCAGTACTTC. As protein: CASSGVGGSTDTQYF.

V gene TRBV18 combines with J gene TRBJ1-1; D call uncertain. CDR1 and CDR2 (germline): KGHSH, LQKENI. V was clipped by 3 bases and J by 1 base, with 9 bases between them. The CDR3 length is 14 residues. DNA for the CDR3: TGTGCCAGCTCACCTTCCCGGACGAACACTGAAGCTTTCTTT. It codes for CASSPSRTNTEAFF.

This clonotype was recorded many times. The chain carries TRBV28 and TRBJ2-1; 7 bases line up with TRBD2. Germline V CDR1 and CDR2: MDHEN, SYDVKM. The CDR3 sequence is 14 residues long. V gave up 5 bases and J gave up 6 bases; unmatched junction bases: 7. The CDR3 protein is CASSGLVRSNEQFF. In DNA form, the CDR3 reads TGTGCCAGCAGTGGACTAGTGAGGTCCAATGAGCAGTTCTTC.

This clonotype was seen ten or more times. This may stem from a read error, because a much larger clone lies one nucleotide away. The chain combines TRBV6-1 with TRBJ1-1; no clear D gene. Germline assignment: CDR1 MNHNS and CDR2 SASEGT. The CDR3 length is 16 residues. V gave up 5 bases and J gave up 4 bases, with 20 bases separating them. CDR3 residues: CASSHAWRTDGTEAFF. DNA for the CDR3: TGTGCCAGCAGTCACGCTTGGAGGACCGATGGCACTGAAGCTTTCTTT.

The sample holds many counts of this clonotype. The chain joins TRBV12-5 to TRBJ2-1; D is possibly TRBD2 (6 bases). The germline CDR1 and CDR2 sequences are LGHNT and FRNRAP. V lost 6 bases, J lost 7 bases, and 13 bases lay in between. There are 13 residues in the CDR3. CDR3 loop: CASGKGLQNEQFF. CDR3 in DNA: TGTGCTAGTGGGAAGGGACTTCAAAATGAGCAGTTCTTC.